The next 10 T cell receptor beta chains were all read from a single sample in a study of shared clonotypes between healthy human individuals. Here immunoSEQ multiplex PCR was the method, and the copy in TCRdb shows in-frame clones only, minus some. This repertoire shows roughly 640,000 clones, around 97% found once; its top ten account for roughly 0.055%. The specimen was naive CD4+ T cells sorted from blood. Subset defined: CD45RA+ positively selected. All receptors derive from a woman aged 25 to 39 in good health.

The CDR3 DNA follows: TGCGCCAGCAGCCAAGATCGGCAGGGGCGGGGGGTAGGCTATGGCTACACCTTC. This sequence encodes CASSQDRQGRGVGYGYTF. The chain carries TRBV4-1 and TRBJ1-2, with a tentative D call TRBD1 (6 bases). Germline V gives CDR1 MGHRA, CDR2 YSYEKL. V lost 0 bases and J 4 bases, leaving 21 bases between the germline ends. This CDR3 comprises 18 residues.

V gene TRBV27 combines with J gene TRBJ2-7; 11 bases fit TRBD1. The CDR3 has 15 amino acids. Germline CDR1 is MNHEY and CDR2 is SMNVEV (reference sequence). V lost 5 bases and J lost 5; bases outside the gene matches: 8. The CDR3 reads CASSPLGQGADEQYF. The CDR3 DNA reads TGTGCCAGCAGTCCCCTTGGACAGGGGGCAGACGAGCAGTACTTC.

This sequence joins TRBV10-2 and TRBJ2-7; 9 bases align to TRBD1. CDR1 WSHSY and CDR2 SAAADI come from the germline V gene. The CDR3 totals 14 residues. J gave up 1 base and V 5 bases, and 3 bases lay outside the gene matches. CDR3 in amino acids: CASSSGTGSYEQYF. Here the CDR3 DNA reads TGCGCCAGCAGTTCCGGGACAGGGTCCTACGAGCAGTACTTC.

The rearrangement links TRBV28 to TRBJ2-3; TRBD2 matches 8 bases. The germline V gene encodes CDR1 MDHEN and CDR2 SYDVKM. The V segment lost 7 bases and the J segment 3 bases; nucleotides outside the gene matches: 6. This CDR3 spans 14 amino acids. The CDR3 DNA reads as TGTGCCAGCATTTCAGCGGGAGTAACAGATACGCAGTATTTT. This codes for CASISAGVTDTQYF. Full variable domain (missing parts from reference TRBV28 and TRBJ2-3): DVKVTQSSRYLVKRTGEKVFLECVQDMDHENMFWYRQDPGLGLRLIYFSYDVKMKEKGDIPEGYSVSREKKERFSLILESASTNQTSMYLCASISAGVTDTQYFGPGTRLTVL.

This chain uses TRBV19 with TRBJ2-1, with D unresolved. The CDR3 consists of 14 residues. The V gene lost 1 base and the J gene lost 7 bases, with 11 bases spanning the gap. The germline V gene encodes CDR1 LNHDA and CDR2 SQIVND (reference sequence). The CDR3 bases are TGTGCCAGTAGTATAGGTGGCTTGTCGAATGAGCAGTTCTTC. Translated: CASSIGGLSNEQFF.

J is TRBJ2-3 and V is TRBV11-3; 10 bases align to TRBD2. The CDR3 is 15 residues long. Per germline, CDR1 SGHNT and CDR2 YENEEA. V lost 4 bases to trimming and J lost 5 bases; unmatched junction nucleotides: 6. CDR3 in amino acids: CASSYLAGVEDTQYF. CDR3 bases: TGTGCCAGCAGCTACCTAGCGGGAGTAGAAGATACGCAGTATTTT.

CDR3 sequence: CAVPGLDEQFF. In nucleotides, the CDR3 is TGTGCCGTTCCAGGGTTGGATGAGCAGTTCTTC. This chain joins TRBV28 and TRBJ2-1; TRBD1 might be the D (5 bases). Germline assignment: CDR1 MDHEN and CDR2 SYDVKM. Trimming removed 11 bases from V and 8 bases from J, with 13 bases in between. The CDR3 has 11 residues.

The V call is TRBV6-5, the J call TRBJ2-7, with 15 bases matching TRBD2. The CDR3 consists of 15 residues. Germline V CDR1 and CDR2: MNHEY, SVGAGI. With 6 bases clipped from V and 2 bases from J, the junction kept 2 bases outside the gene matches. In nucleotides, the CDR3 is TGTGCCAGCAGAGGACTAGCGGGAGGGCCCTACGAGCAGTACTTC. Translated, it gives CASRGLAGGPYEQYF.

V and J are TRBV11-1 and TRBJ2-1; possibly TRBD2 for D (5 bases). Trimming cost V 10 bases and J 3 bases, with 19 bases left between them. CDR3 size: 15 residues. Germline V gene data show CDR1 as SGHAT and CDR2 as FQDESV (reference sequence). The CDR3 spells CATGKYGSGYNEQFF. In DNA form, the CDR3 reads TGTGCCACCGGGAAGTATGGGAGCGGCTACAATGAGCAGTTCTTC.

This chain connects TRBV30 to TRBJ1-2, with unresolved D. V shed 2 bases and J shed 7 bases, with 14 bases lying between them. The CDR3 sequence is 13 residues long. Germline loops: CDR1 GTSNPN, CDR2 SVGIG (reference sequence). This CDR3 reads CAWSPTRFAGYTF. For the CDR3, the DNA is TGTGCCTGGAGTCCTACCCGATTTGCTGGCTACACCTTC.